The 27 T cell receptor beta chains presented below share a single source sample, sequenced in a study of cytomegalovirus exposure and HLA in healthy donors. The PCR used 60 Vbeta and 13 Jbeta primers. Generated by immunoSEQ multiplex PCR, the TCRdb table keeps only in-frame clones and is missing some. The repertoire table contains over 65,000 clones. Sequencing was performed on PBMCs. The source of these receptors is a woman in her twenties or thirties in good health and CMV-seronegative.

This rearrangement joins TRBV29-1 to TRBJ2-5; 12 nucleotides match TRBD1. The J call is in doubt because the DNA end fits TRBJ2-7 better. The CDR3 is 15 amino acids. Looked up from germline, CDR1 is SQVTM and CDR2 is ANQGSEA. The CDR3 sequence is CSVVNRDRGRHEQYF. As DNA, the CDR3 is TGCAGCGTCGTTAACCGGGACAGGGGGCGTCACGAGCAGTACTTC.

This sequence joins TRBV7-8 and TRBJ2-7; D unclear. Between the trimmed V and J ends, which lost 2 bases and 3 bases, there was a span of 8 bases. This CDR3 has 13 residues. Germline V CDR1 and CDR2: SGHVS, FQNEAQ. CDR3 loop: CASSLSTDYEQYF. The DNA of the CDR3 is TGTGCCAGCAGCTTATCGACTGACTACGAGCAGTACTTC.

This chain connects TRBV6-1 to TRBJ1-4; possible D gene TRBD1, 6 bases. The CDR3 is 16 amino acids. Trimming shortened V by 1 base and J by 3 bases, and 12 bases separated the two germline ends. Germline V lookup: CDR1 MNHNS, CDR2 SASEGT. Here the CDR3 reads CASSEGGGGSNEKLFF. CDR3 sequence (DNA): TGTGCCAGCAGTGAAGGGGGAGGGGGATCTAATGAAAAACTGTTTTTT.

As regards this clone: This same CDR3 is encoded by further DNA sequences in the sample. The V call is TRBV4-1, the J call TRBJ1-1; TRBD1 is a possible D gene (5 bases). V lost 1 base, J lost 3 bases, and 15 bases lay in between. CDR3 length equals 16 residues. CDR1 and CDR2 from the germline V gene are MGHRA and YSYEKL. The CDR3 DNA reads TGCGCCAGCAGCCAAGGGGGCGGACGGAGACACACTGAAGCTTTCTTT. It encodes CASSQGGGRRHTEAFF.

The chain links TRBV15 to TRBJ1-5; D remains ambiguous. This CDR3 spans 15 amino acids. Between the trimmed V and J ends, which lost 1 base and 1 base, there was a span of 8 bases. CDR1 and CDR2 from the germline V gene are LNHNV and YYDKDF (reference sequence). As DNA, the CDR3 is TGTGCCACCAGCAGAGTGTTAGCAAGCAATCAGCCCCAGCATTTT. Encoded protein: CATSRVLASNQPQHF.

The chain joins TRBV25-1 to TRBJ2-7; D is unclear. The CDR3 has 15 residues. V was cut by 4 bases and J by 0 bases, with 13 bases left in between. The germline V gene has CDR1 MGHDK and CDR2 SYGVNS. The CDR3 bases are TGTGCCAGCAGTGCGCGACTGATGAGCTCCTACGAGCAGTACTTC. This translates into CASSARLMSSYEQYF.

The chain has TRBV30 and TRBJ1-2, with D perhaps TRBD1 (5 bases). From germline, CDR1 is GTSNPN and CDR2 SVGIG (reference sequence). Trimming took 0 bases from V and 5 from J, leaving 10 bases between them. There are 13 residues in the CDR3. The CDR3, as DNA: TGTGCCTGGAGTGTAGGTGGGGCATATGGCTACACCTTC. The encoded protein is CAWSVGGAYGYTF.

This chain links TRBV5-1 with TRBJ1-2, with D maybe TRBD1 (6 bases). The CDR3 spans 15 residues. Germline CDR1 is SGHRS and CDR2 is YFSETQ. V was shortened by 4 bases and J by 4 bases, with 17 bases between the two germline ends. The CDR3: CASSGQTGLSYGYTF. CDR3 nucleotide sequence: TGCGCCAGCAGCGGACAGACTGGACTGTCCTATGGCTACACCTTC.

The V call is TRBV5-6, the J call TRBJ2-5; TRBD1 matches at 7 bases. The CDR3 sequence is 12 residues long. V trimming: 5 bases; J trimming: 7 bases; junction bases outside the gene matches: 5. In germline, CDR1 is SGHDT, CDR2 YYEEEE. In DNA, the CDR3 is TGTGCCAGCAGTCAAACAGGGGTGACCCAGTACTTC. Its translation: CASSQTGVTQYF.

The chain recombines TRBV4-1 with TRBJ2-1; 14 positions agree with TRBD2. The CDR3 loop spans 16 amino acids. V dropped 4 bases and J dropped 5; count of bases not matched to a gene: 4. Looked up from germline, CDR1 is MGHRA and CDR2 is YSYEKL. CDR3 nucleotides: TGCGCCAGCAGCCGACTAGCGGGAGGGCCTGACAATGAGCAGTTCTTC. Translating it yields CASSRLAGGPDNEQFF.

V gene TRBV7-2 combines with J gene TRBJ2-3, with 7 bases lining up with TRBD2. CDR3 length equals 18 residues. Germline loops: CDR1 SGHTA, CDR2 FQGNSA. J lost 1 base, V lost 1 base, and 11 bases had no gene match. This chain's CDR3 is CASSLEGAGYRGTDTQYF. In nucleotides, the CDR3 is TGTGCCAGCAGCTTAGAGGGAGCGGGGTATCGGGGCACAGATACGCAGTATTTT.

The genes are TRBV7-8 and TRBJ1-1, with 7 bases fitting TRBD1. This CDR3 region has 14 residues. The germline gives CDR1 SGHVS, CDR2 FQNEAQ. Losses at the gene ends were 7 bases for V and 3 bases for J; bases not matched to a gene: 8. For the CDR3, the DNA is TGTGCCAGCACCAGAGGACAGGCCCACACTGAAGCTTTCTTT. Its protein product is CASTRGQAHTEAFF.

The chain has TRBV19 and TRBJ1-1, with D perhaps matching TRBD1 (5 bases). Trimming took off 1 base at V and 6 bases at J, with 9 bases between the two ends. CDR3 length: 13 amino acids. Germline loops: CDR1 LNHDA, CDR2 SQIVND (reference sequence). The CDR3: CASSIGSRAEAFF. The CDR3 nucleotides are TGTGCCAGTAGTATAGGAAGCAGGGCTGAAGCTTTCTTT. Based on the CDR3 plus reference TRBV19 and TRBJ1-1, the full variable domain is DGGITQSPKYLFRKEGQNVTLSCEQNLNHDAMYWYRQDPGQGLRLIYYSQIVNDFQKGDIAEGYSVSREKKESFPLTVTSAQKNPTAFYLCASSIGSRAEAFFGQGTRLTVV.

The J gene is TRBJ1-1, the V gene TRBV30; 12 positions match TRBD1. V was clipped by 2 bases and J by 3 bases; unmatched bases: 10. CDR3 length: 17 residues. Germline CDR1 reads GTSNPN; CDR2 reads SVGIG (reference sequence). The CDR3 nucleotides read TGTGCCTGGAGTCTGGGACAGGGGGCATGGTCGGACACTGAAGCTTTCTTT. Its protein is CAWSLGQGAWSDTEAFF.

About this clone: This sample includes further DNA sequences coding for the same CDR3. The V gene is TRBV30, the J gene TRBJ1-6, with TRBD1 matching 9 bases. CDR3 length equals 13 residues. Germline values: CDR1 GTSNPN, CDR2 SVGIG (reference sequence). The trim removed 4 bases at V and 6 bases at J, leaving 1 base unmatched. The CDR3 sequence is CAWTGQGNSPLHF. The CDR3 DNA follows: TGTGCCTGGACGGGACAGGGTAATTCACCCCTCCACTTT.

The chain combines TRBV5-4 with TRBJ2-5; 15 nucleotides line up with TRBD2. V trimming: 3 bases; J trimming: 2 bases; junction bases outside the gene matches: 5. CDR3 length equals 17 residues. Looked up from germline, CDR1 is SGHNT and CDR2 is YYREEE (reference sequence). CDR3 region: CASSSGLAGGGQETQYF. The CDR3 nucleotides are TGTGCCAGCAGCTCCGGACTAGCGGGAGGGGGTCAAGAGACCCAGTACTTC.

The chain links TRBV4-1 to TRBJ2-2; tentative D call: TRBD2 (7 bases). This CDR3 is 18 amino acids long. Germline assignment: CDR1 MGHRA and CDR2 YSYEKL. Trimming removed 4 bases at V and 1 base at J, with 19 bases between. The CDR3 coding sequence is TGCGCCAGCAGCCTTACTCCTGCGGGGGCCGAGAACACCGGGGAGCTGTTTTTT. Translated: CASSLTPAGAENTGELFF.

This chain joins TRBV6-6 and TRBJ2-7, with TRBD1 matching 10 bases. After removal of 2 bases from V and 3 bases from J, the junction contained 7 bases not matched to a gene. Per the germline V gene, CDR1 is MNHNY and CDR2 is SVGAGI (reference sequence). CDR3 length: 16 residues. CDR3 bases: TGTGCCAGCAGTTACCTAGGGACAGGGGAGGGCTACGAGCAGTACTTC. It encodes CASSYLGTGEGYEQYF.

The V and J genes are TRBV29-1 and TRBJ2-5; D may be TRBD2 (5 bases). This CDR3 comprises 13 residues. Trimming took off 4 bases at V and 5 bases at J, with 14 bases between the two ends. Germline assignment: CDR1 SQVTM and CDR2 ANQGSEA. The CDR3 region has the DNA TGCAGCGTTGGCAGGAGGTTCGGTGAGACCCAGTACTTC. Amino acid sequence: CSVGRRFGETQYF.

The V gene is TRBV29-1, the J gene TRBJ2-2; 13 nucleotides match TRBD2. Germline V gene data show CDR1 as SQVTM and CDR2 as ANQGSEA. Unmatched junction bases numbered 6, after V lost 7 bases and J lost 4 bases. This CDR3 is built from 15 residues. CDR3: CSALAGGPVTGELFF. CDR3 nucleotides: TGCAGCGCACTAGCGGGAGGGCCGGTCACCGGGGAGCTGTTTTTT.

The chain employs TRBV29-1 and TRBJ1-1; 9 nucleotides agree with TRBD1. J lost 10 bases, V lost 5 bases, and 11 bases had no gene match. This CDR3 contains 13 residues. Germline values: CDR1 SQVTM, CDR2 ANQGSEA. CDR3 loop: CSVNQGGQGRAFF. The CDR3 coding sequence is TGCAGCGTTAACCAGGGGGGACAGGGTCGAGCTTTCTTT. The full variable domain, with the rest looked up from reference TRBV29-1 and TRBJ1-1, is SAVISQKPSRDICQRGTSLTIQCQVDSQVTMMFWYRQQPGQSLTLIATANQGSEATYESGFVIDKFPISRPNLTFSTLTVSNMSPEDSSIYLCSVNQGGQGRAFFGQGTRLTVV.

The rearrangement uses TRBV5-4 and TRBJ1-2, with TRBD1 as a possible D gene (5 bases). The CDR3 length is 15 residues. Deletions cut 5 bases from V and 0 bases from J, with 14 bases between. Germline V gene data show CDR1 as SGHNT and CDR2 as YYREEE (reference sequence). CDR3 nucleotides: TGTGCCAGCAGGCGACGGGGGGGAACTAACTATGGCTACACCTTC. As protein: CASRRRGGTNYGYTF.

J is TRBJ1-4 and V is TRBV2; 8 bases are a match to TRBD1. The trim removed 2 bases at V and 6 bases at J, leaving 2 bases unmatched. The CDR3 loop spans 14 amino acids. CDR1 and CDR2 from the germline V gene are SNHLY and FYNNEI. The CDR3 loop reads CASSELQGDEKLFF. Written as DNA, the CDR3 is TGTGCCAGCAGTGAACTACAGGGGGATGAAAAACTGTTTTTT.

About this clone itself: At one end, the junction sequence differs from germline, possibly due to a read error. The rearrangement uses TRBV30 and TRBJ1-1, with D unresolved. Per germline, CDR1 GTSNPN and CDR2 SVGIG (reference sequence). The CDR3 is 13 amino acids. CDR3 sequence (DNA): TGTGCCTGGAGTGTACTAGGGAACACTGAAGATTTCTTT. This encodes CAWSVLGNTEDFF.

This chain connects TRBV7-9 to TRBJ1-1; D not resolved. The CDR3 totals 13 residues. V lost 6 bases and J 11 bases, leaving 19 bases between the germline ends. Germline V lookup: CDR1 SEHNR, CDR2 FQNEAQ (reference sequence). Here the CDR3 reads CASSSLTVSRAFF. CDR3 DNA sequence: TGTGCCAGCAGTTCTCTCACCGTCTCGCGGGCTTTCTTT.

The V call is TRBV7-2, the J call TRBJ2-3; 7 bases align to TRBD2. V was clipped by 1 base and J by 9 bases; unmatched bases: 13. The CDR3 runs 16 residues. Germline loops: CDR1 SGHTA, CDR2 FQGNSA. The CDR3 sequence: CASSLGGGTTTVTQYF. CDR3 coding DNA: TGTGCCAGCAGCTTAGGGGGGGGGACTACCACAGTAACGCAGTATTTT.

The genes are TRBV27 and TRBJ1-1; 9 bases align to TRBD1. The CDR3 extends over 15 amino acids. Germline V CDR1 and CDR2: MNHEY, SMNVEV (reference sequence). The V segment lost 3 bases and the J segment 4 bases; nucleotides outside the gene matches: 6. The CDR3 spells CASSFRDRVGTEAFF. The CDR3 nucleotides read TGTGCCAGCAGTTTCCGGGACAGGGTAGGCACTGAAGCTTTCTTT.